The subject of this entry is one T cell receptor beta chain. Its antigen is still unknown. This CDR3 has 14 residues. Germline assignment: CDR1 MGHDK and CDR2 SYGVNS. Unmatched junction bases numbered 5, after V lost 3 bases and J lost 5 bases. This sample was taken from a study of cytomegalovirus exposure and HLA in healthy donors. Study-level results: Researchers reported from a later analysis that most CMV-associated TCR beta chains appeared HLA-restricted.

PCR employed 60 Vbeta and 13 Jbeta primers. Clones were sequenced by immunoSEQ multiplex PCR, and TCRdb holds only the in-frame ones, with some missing. The table shows approximately 190,000 clones, with approximately 78% occurring only once. Sequencing was performed on PBMCs. The chain couples TRBV25-1 to TRBJ2-5, with TRBD1 matching 8 bases. This TCR was sampled from a woman aged 25 to 39 in good health and CMV-seropositive. The CDR3 coding sequence is TGTGCCAGCAGTGAGACAGGGGCGGTGGAGACCCAGTACTTC. Translated: CASSETGAVETQYF.